The 13 T cell receptor beta chains below come from one sample, sequenced in a study of T cell changes during pregnancy in multiple sclerosis. Assay used: immunoSEQ multiplex PCR; TCRdb lists only in-frame clones, some missing. Altogether roughly 100,000 clones are present, about nine tenths being singletons, with the ten largest covering around 0.8%. The sample in question was peripheral blood, obtained in the second trimester of pregnancy. The receptors here all came from a female donor in good health, enrolled as a control in a pregnancy study.

This sequence joins TRBV7-2 and TRBJ2-4; 9 nucleotides match TRBD2. Germline-derived CDR1 and CDR2 are SGHTA and FQGNSA. Trimming took 4 bases from V and 8 from J; bases not matched to a gene: 3. The CDR3 spans 13 residues. The CDR3 DNA is TGTGCCAGCAGCTCTCCTAGCGGGGACATTCAGTACTTC. Translating it yields CASSSPSGDIQYF.

The V gene is TRBV28, the J gene TRBJ2-5, with no clear D. Germline lookup yields CDR1 MDHEN and CDR2 SYDVKM. The CDR3 has 14 amino acids. With 2 bases removed from V and 2 bases from J, the gap between germline ends came to 9 bases. CDR3 coding DNA: TGTGCCAGCAGTTTACAGGCAGGACAAGAGACCCAGTACTTC. Protein product: CASSLQAGQETQYF.

The rearrangement links TRBV6-6 to TRBJ1-3; 7 positions agree with TRBD1. Per germline, CDR1 MNHNY and CDR2 SVGAGI (reference sequence). This CDR3 is 15 amino acids long. V trimming: 6 bases; J trimming: 4 bases; junction bases outside the gene matches: 9. The CDR3 protein is CASRDEGQIGNTIYF. CDR3 nucleotide sequence: TGTGCCAGCAGGGACGAGGGACAGATAGGAAACACCATATATTTT.

J is TRBJ2-1 and V is TRBV4-2; perhaps TRBD2 as D (5 bases). The V end lost 0 bases, the J end lost 2 bases, and 8 bases lay between the germline ends. The CDR3 covers 15 residues. CDR1 is LGHNA, CDR2 YNFKEQ, per germline. The CDR3 bases are TGTGCCAGCAGCCAAGATCCGGGGACCTACAATGAGCAGTTCTTC. Residues: CASSQDPGTYNEQFF.

This clone was recorded a few times. The V call is TRBV6-5, the J call TRBJ1-5; D is uncertain. CDR3 length equals 14 residues. CDR1 MNHEY and CDR2 SVGAGI come from the germline V gene. Trimming pared 0 bases from V and 8 bases from J, leaving 11 bases between. CDR3 in DNA: TGTGCCAGCAGTTACTCATTGGCAGGTGAGCCCCAGCATTTT. The encoded protein is CASSYSLAGEPQHF.

The V and J genes are TRBV19 and TRBJ1-1; no reliable D call. The CDR3 loop spans 13 amino acids. The ends were cut back, 5 bases at V and 3 bases at J, with 10 bases in the middle. The germline V gene has CDR1 LNHDA and CDR2 SQIVND (reference sequence). CDR3 residues: CASSPRLDTEAFF. The CDR3 DNA follows: TGTGCCAGTAGTCCTCGACTGGACACTGAAGCTTTCTTT.

V is TRBV19 and J is TRBJ2-2; 10 positions agree with TRBD2. The germline CDR1 and CDR2 sequences are LNHDA and SQIVND (reference sequence). V was pared by 3 bases and J by 5 bases, with 12 bases of the junction left unmatched. The CDR3 totals 18 residues. DNA for the CDR3: TGTGCCAGTAGTATTGGGACTAGCGATTATGTTTTTACCGGGGAGCTGTTTTTT. As protein: CASSIGTSDYVFTGELFF.

The rearrangement uses TRBV28 and TRBJ2-4; possibly TRBD1 for D (6 bases). The CDR3 spans 17 residues. Germline V CDR1 and CDR2: MDHEN, SYDVKM. The V gene lost 5 bases and the J gene lost 3 bases, with 20 bases spanning the gap. CDR3 nucleotides: TGTGCCAGCAGTAACACATTAGGGGAAGGGGGCAAAAACATTCAGTACTTC. Protein sequence: CASSNTLGEGGKNIQYF.

CDR3 region: CASSQWVGVTDYGYTF. CDR3 nucleotides: TGCGCCAGCAGTCAATGGGTAGGGGTTACAGACTATGGCTACACCTTC. The chain joins TRBV23-1 to TRBJ1-2; weak D call: TRBD1 (5 bases). TRBV23-1 is an ORF; its function is uncertain. Trimming took 1 base from V and 3 from J, leaving 15 bases between them. The length of the CDR3 is 16 residues.

This clone was detected only once. This sequence joins TRBV6-1 and TRBJ1-5, with TRBD1 matching 8 bases. This CDR3 region has 17 residues. Germline loops: CDR1 MNHNS, CDR2 SASEGT. The ends lost 0 bases at V and 0 bases at J; junction bases unmatched: 4. The CDR3 loop is CASSEAPGGHSNQPQHF. CDR3 nucleotide sequence: TGTGCCAGCAGTGAAGCCCCAGGGGGCCATAGCAATCAGCCCCAGCATTTT.

The chain carries TRBV29-1 and TRBJ1-1; TRBD1 is a possible D gene (6 bases). The CDR3 totals 13 residues. V dropped 4 bases and J dropped 5 bases, with 14 bases sitting between them. From germline, CDR1 is SQVTM and CDR2 ANQGSEA. The CDR3 region has the DNA TGCAGCGTTGGGACAGCTCTTGGGACTGAAGCTTTCTTT. Translated: CSVGTALGTEAFF. The whole variable domain, filled in from reference TRBV29-1 and TRBJ1-1, reads SAVISQKPSRDICQRGTSLTIQCQVDSQVTMMFWYRQQPGQSLTLIATANQGSEATYESGFVIDKFPISRPNLTFSTLTVSNMSPEDSSIYLCSVGTALGTEAFFGQGTRLTVV.

This clone was detected a few times. The chain combines TRBV6-6 with TRBJ1-2; no clear D gene. Germline-derived CDR1 and CDR2 are MNHNY and SVGAGI (reference sequence). V was pared by 10 bases and J by 6 bases, with 18 bases between. The CDR3 extends over 13 amino acids. The CDR3 loop reads CATGTGIGNGYTF. CDR3 DNA: TGTGCCACCGGTACCGGGATTGGCAATGGCTACACCTTC.

V gene TRBV6-5 combines with J gene TRBJ1-4; a possible D gene is TRBD1 (6 bases). CDR1 and CDR2 (germline): MNHEY, SVGAGI. CDR3 length: 13 amino acids. V was cut by 6 bases and J by 4 bases, with 9 bases left in between. DNA of the CDR3: TGTGCCAGCAGGAGGACAGTTAATGAAAAACTGTTTTTT. Translation gives CASRRTVNEKLFF.